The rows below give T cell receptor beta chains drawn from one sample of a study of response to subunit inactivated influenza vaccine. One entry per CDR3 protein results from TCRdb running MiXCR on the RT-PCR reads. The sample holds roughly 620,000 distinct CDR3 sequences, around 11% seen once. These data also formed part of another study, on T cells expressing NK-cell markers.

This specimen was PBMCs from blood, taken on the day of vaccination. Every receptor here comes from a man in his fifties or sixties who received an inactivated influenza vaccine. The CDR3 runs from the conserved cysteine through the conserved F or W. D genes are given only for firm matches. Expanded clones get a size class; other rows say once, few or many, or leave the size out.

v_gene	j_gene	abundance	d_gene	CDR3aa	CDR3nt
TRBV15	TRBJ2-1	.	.	CATSRAVGAVVDEQFF	TGTGCCACCAGCAGAGCCGTTGGGGCGGTGGTGGATGAGCAGTTCTTC
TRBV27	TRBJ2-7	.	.	CASSLSNLPYEQYF	TGTGCCAGCAGTTTATCGAACTTACCCTACGAGCAGTACTTC
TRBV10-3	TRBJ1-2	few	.	CAISESGGSYGYTF	TGTGCCATCAGTGAGTCGGGGGGTAGCTATGGCTACACCTTC
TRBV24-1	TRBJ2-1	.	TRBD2	CATSELAGTYNEQFF	TGTGCCACCAGTGAGTTAGCGGGGACCTACAATGAGCAGTTCTTC
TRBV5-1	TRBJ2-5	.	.	CASSLAADSRYQETQYF	TGCGCCAGCAGCTTGGCTGCAGATTCGCGGTACCAAGAGACCCAGTACTTC
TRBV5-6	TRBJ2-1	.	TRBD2	CASSLMNPWTRGKHEQFF	TGTGCCAGCAGCCTCATGAATCCTTGGACTAGAGGAAAGCATGAGCAGTTCTTC
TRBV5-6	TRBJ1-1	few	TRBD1	CASSFQTGWTEAFF	TGTGCCAGCAGCTTCCAGACAGGGTGGACTGAAGCTTTCTTT
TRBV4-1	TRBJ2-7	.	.	CASSRLLSSYEQYF	TGCGCCAGCAGCCGTTTGTTGAGCTCCTACGAGCAGTACTTC
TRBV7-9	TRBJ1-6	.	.	CASSTDGLYNSPLHF	TGTGCCAGCAGCACGGACGGATTATATAATTCACCCCTCCACTTT
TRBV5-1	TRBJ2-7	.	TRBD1	CASSLEAGGMYEQYF	TGCGCCAGCAGCTTGGAGGCAGGGGGTATGTACGAGCAGTACTTC
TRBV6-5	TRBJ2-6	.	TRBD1	CASSYQGVGANVLTF	TGTGCCAGCAGTTACCAGGGGGTTGGGGCCAACGTCCTGACTTTC
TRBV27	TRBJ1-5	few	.	CASSKEDGHNQPQHF	TGTGCCAGCAGTAAAGAGGACGGACACAATCAGCCCCAGCATTTT
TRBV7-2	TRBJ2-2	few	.	CASSLGWVGTGELFF	TGTGCCAGCAGCTTAGGATGGGTTGGTACCGGGGAGCTGTTTTTT
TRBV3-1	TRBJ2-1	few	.	CASSLFKGEQFF	TGTGCCAGCAGCCTATTTAAGGGTGAGCAGTTCTTC
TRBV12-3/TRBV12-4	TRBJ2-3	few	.	CASSLERDTDTQYF	TGTGCCAGCAGTTTAGAGAGGGATACAGATACGCAGTATTTT
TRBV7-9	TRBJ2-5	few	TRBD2	CASSKLAEGTQYF	TGTGCCAGCAGCAAACTAGCGGAGGGGACCCAGTACTTC
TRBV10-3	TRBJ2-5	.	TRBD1	CAISLSGTAQETQYF	TGTGCCATCAGTCTCTCCGGGACAGCTCAAGAGACCCAGTACTTC
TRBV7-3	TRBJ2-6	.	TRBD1	CASSSDRDTSGANVLTF	TGTGCCAGCAGCTCGGACAGGGATACCTCTGGGGCCAACGTCCTGACTTTC
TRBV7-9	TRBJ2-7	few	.	CASSSGARSYEQYF	TGTGCCAGCAGCTCCGGGGCCCGCTCCTACGAGCAGTACTTC
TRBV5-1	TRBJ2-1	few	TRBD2	CASSFSGLAGWGNEQFF	TGCGCCAGCAGCTTCTCAGGACTAGCGGGCTGGGGCAATGAGCAGTTCTTC
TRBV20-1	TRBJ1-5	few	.	CSAKENSNQPQHF	TGCAGTGCTAAGGAGAATAGCAATCAGCCCCAGCATTTT
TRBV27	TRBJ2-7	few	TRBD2	CASSLRAGDYEQYF	TGTGCCAGCAGTTTAAGAGCGGGAGACTACGAGCAGTACTTC
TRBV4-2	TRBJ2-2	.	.	CASSQDAGPPTGELFF	TGTGCCAGCAGCCAAGATGCGGGTCCACCCACCGGGGAGCTGTTTTTT
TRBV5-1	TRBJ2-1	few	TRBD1	CASSLYLTGETFNEQFF	TGCGCCAGCAGCCTTTACCTAACAGGGGAAACGTTTAATGAGCAGTTCTTC
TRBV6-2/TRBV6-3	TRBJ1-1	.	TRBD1	CASSYKYRGIAEAFF	TGTGCCAGCAGTTACAAATACAGGGGTATCGCTGAAGCTTTCTTT